One and the same sample provided the 20 T cell receptor beta chains below, sequenced in a study of blood T cell repertoires in COVID-19. Assay: immunoSEQ multiplex PCR; the TCRdb copy retains only in-frame clones and omits some. The sample holds about 68,000 clones, roughly 90% seen once. Input material: peripheral blood. The receptors stem from a man in his forties with COVID-19, enrolled during active disease.

The V call is TRBV7-2, the J call TRBJ2-5; TRBD2 matches at 8 bases. This CDR3 has 17 residues. Losses at the gene ends were 4 bases for V and 4 bases for J; bases not matched to a gene: 14. The V gene's germline CDR1 is SGHTA and CDR2 FQGNSA. The CDR3 reads CASSSRPGLAPPETQYF. CDR3 DNA: TGTGCCAGCAGCTCCAGACCAGGACTAGCCCCCCCAGAGACCCAGTACTTC.

The CDR3, as DNA: TGTGCCAGCAGTTACTCCCGTGGTCGGGACACTGAAGCTTTCTTT. As protein: CASSYSRGRDTEAFF. The chain couples TRBV6-5 to TRBJ1-1; D unclear. Germline V gives CDR1 MNHEY, CDR2 SVGAGI. Trimming cost V 0 bases and J 3 bases, with 11 bases left between them. CDR3 size: 15 residues.

The chain has TRBV10-3 and TRBJ1-2; 7 bases align to TRBD1. This CDR3 region has 13 residues. V was pared by 10 bases and J by 6 bases, with 11 bases of the junction left unmatched. Germline V gene lookup returns CDR1 ENHRY and CDR2 SYGVKD. This CDR3 reads CATGDSPKDGYTF. Here the CDR3 DNA reads TGTGCCACCGGGGACAGCCCCAAGGATGGCTACACCTTC.

The table lists this clone with a count of one. J is TRBJ2-7 and V is TRBV2; D not resolved. This CDR3 has 13 residues. Germline V gene data show CDR1 as SNHLY and CDR2 as FYNNEI. V was trimmed by 7 bases and J by 2 bases, leaving 12 bases between them. The CDR3 sequence is CASTWAETYEQYF. CDR3 in DNA: TGTGCCAGCACCTGGGCAGAGACCTACGAGCAGTACTTC.

In this sample, this clone turned up once. The chain is built from TRBV29-1 and TRBJ1-1; possible D gene TRBD1, 6 bases. CDR1 SQVTM and CDR2 ANQGSEA come from the germline V gene. The V end was cut by 7 bases, the J end by 0 bases, with 18 bases between. This CDR3 spans 15 amino acids. The CDR3: CSARTGSSMNTEAFF. In DNA, the CDR3 is TGCAGCGCTCGAACAGGGTCCTCGATGAACACTGAAGCTTTCTTT.

The CDR3 DNA reads as TGTGCCAGTAGTTTCGGTCTTGACTATGGCTACACCTTC. It encodes CASSFGLDYGYTF. The V and J genes are TRBV19 and TRBJ1-2; D not certain. CDR1 and CDR2 (germline): LNHDA, SQIVND (reference sequence). V was pared by 5 bases and J by 3 bases, with 10 bases between. There are 13 residues in the CDR3.

V gene TRBV5-1 combines with J gene TRBJ2-5; D is perhaps TRBD1 (6 bases). The CDR3 totals 15 residues. From germline, CDR1 is SGHRS and CDR2 YFSETQ. The V end lost 0 bases, the J end lost 2 bases, and 11 bases lay between the germline ends. CDR3 nucleotide sequence: TGCGCCAGCAGCTTGGGGGGGCAGGGGCAAGAGACCCAGTACTTC. Its protein is CASSLGGQGQETQYF.

The V call is TRBV6-5, the J call TRBJ2-1, with 8 bases aligning to TRBD2. The V segment lost 6 bases and the J segment 9 bases; nucleotides outside the gene matches: 7. The CDR3 has 13 amino acids. Germline V gene data show CDR1 as MNHEY and CDR2 as SVGAGI. The CDR3 region has the DNA TGTGCCAGCAGGGTCGGGGGGGCGACTGAGCAGTTCTTC. It encodes CASRVGGATEQFF.

The V and J genes are TRBV11-2 and TRBJ2-7; possibly TRBD1 for D (5 bases). Trimming shortened V by 1 base and J by 5 bases, and 12 bases separated the two germline ends. This CDR3 spans 14 amino acids. Germline V gives CDR1 SGHAT, CDR2 FQNNGV. This CDR3 reads CASSLGARVHEQYF. Written as DNA, the CDR3 is TGTGCCAGCAGCTTAGGAGCCAGGGTCCACGAGCAGTACTTC. Full variable domain (outside the CDR3, taken from reference TRBV11-2 and TRBJ2-7): EAGVAQSPRYKIIEKRQSVAFWCNPISGHATLYWYQQILGQGPKLLIQFQNNGVVDDSQLPKDRFSAERLKGVDSTLKIQPAKLEDSAVYLCASSLGARVHEQYFGPGTRLTVT.

The rearrangement links TRBV19 to TRBJ1-6, with no clear D. The CDR3 contains 13 residues. V was clipped by 7 bases and J by 5 bases, with 9 bases between them. The V gene's germline CDR1 is LNHDA and CDR2 SQIVND (reference sequence). CDR3 DNA sequence: TGTGCCAGTACAGGATGGGATAATTCACCCCTCCACTTT. The encoded protein is CASTGWDNSPLHF.

The chain recombines TRBV6-5 with TRBJ2-7, with no clear D. V was shortened by 4 bases and J by 6 bases, with 13 bases between the two germline ends. In germline, CDR1 is MNHEY, CDR2 SVGAGI. The CDR3 sequence is 13 residues long. CDR3 loop: CASSSGFGGEQYF. The CDR3 DNA is TGTGCCAGCAGTTCCGGTTTTGGTGGCGAGCAGTACTTC.

The chain couples TRBV3-1 (or the pseudogene TRBV3-2) to TRBJ2-7, with 7 bases that match TRBD2. CDR3 length: 16 residues. J lost 6 bases, V lost 0 bases, and 11 bases had no gene match. CDR1 is LGHDT and CDR2 is YNNKEL in the germline V gene (reference sequence). CDR3 region: CASSQDSSGSLREQYF. The DNA for the CDR3 is TGTGCCAGCAGCCAAGATTCTAGCGGCTCGCTACGCGAGCAGTACTTC.

Regarding this clone: Other DNA sequences in this sample translate to the same CDR3. V usage is TRBV6-5 and J usage is TRBJ2-2; D unclear. This CDR3 region has 15 residues. V was clipped by 0 bases and J by 3 bases, with 8 bases between them. Germline values: CDR1 MNHEY, CDR2 SVGAGI. The CDR3 here is CASSYSDTYTGELFF. The CDR3, as DNA: TGTGCCAGCAGTTACTCCGACACTTACACCGGGGAGCTGTTTTTT.

This clone was recorded only once. The rearrangement links TRBV4-2 to TRBJ2-7, with D possibly matching TRBD2 (6 bases). V lost 5 bases and J lost 1, with 21 bases in between. The CDR3 is 17 residues long. The germline V gene has CDR1 LGHNA and CDR2 YNFKEQ. The CDR3 DNA follows: TGTGCCAGCAGCTCATTAGGACTATTGGGGGTGTCCTACGAGCAGTACTTC. It codes for CASSSLGLLGVSYEQYF.

The chain employs TRBV9 and TRBJ2-1, with 7 bases fitting TRBD1. The V gene's germline CDR1 is SGDLS and CDR2 YYNGEE. The CDR3 contains 14 residues. Trimming cost V 5 bases and J 8 bases; bases outside gene matches: 10. CDR3: CASSRQGLYDEQFF. CDR3 DNA: TGTGCCAGCAGTAGACAGGGATTGTACGATGAGCAGTTCTTC.

The V gene is TRBV4-2, the J gene TRBJ2-7; 12 bases match TRBD2. Germline loops: CDR1 LGHNA, CDR2 YNFKEQ. The CDR3 loop spans 17 amino acids. Germline trimming cut 5 bases from V and 1 base from J; bases unmatched to any gene: 9. In nucleotides, the CDR3 is TGTGCCAGCAGCGACGGGGGCACTAGCGGGGGGTCCTACGAGCAGTACTTC. It translates to CASSDGGTSGGSYEQYF.

This chain joins TRBV28 and TRBJ1-1, with TRBD1 matching 9 bases. Germline values: CDR1 MDHEN, CDR2 SYDVKM. V lost 5 bases, J lost 4 bases, and 5 bases stayed unmatched. The CDR3 loop spans 14 amino acids. CDR3 sequence (DNA): TGTGCCAGCAGTCCCGGGACAGGGCTCACTGAAGCTTTCTTT. Translated, it gives CASSPGTGLTEAFF.

The genes are TRBV5-4 and TRBJ2-5, with TRBD2 identical over 11 bases. V gave up 4 bases and J gave up 5 bases; unmatched junction bases: 10. This CDR3 spans 16 amino acids. From germline, CDR1 is SGHNT and CDR2 YYREEE (reference sequence). The CDR3 region is CASSRKTSGVFETQYF. CDR3 bases: TGTGCCAGCAGCCGGAAGACTAGCGGGGTTTTTGAGACCCAGTACTTC.

The chain couples TRBV5-1 to TRBJ2-7; tentatively, D is TRBD1 (5 bases). The germline V and J ends were trimmed by 0 bases and 1 base, with 8 bases remaining between them. The CDR3 loop spans 14 amino acids. Germline-derived CDR1 and CDR2 are SGHRS and YFSETQ. CDR3: CASSLVGASYEQYF. CDR3 sequence (DNA): TGCGCCAGCAGCTTGGTAGGGGCATCCTACGAGCAGTACTTC.

This sequence joins TRBV10-1 and TRBJ2-2; possibly TRBD2 for D (6 bases). Trimming removed 0 bases from V and 3 bases from J, with 14 bases in between. Germline assignment: CDR1 WNHNN and CDR2 SYGVQD (reference sequence). This CDR3 is built from 17 residues. Here the CDR3 reads CASSESAEGADTGELFF. Here the CDR3 DNA reads TGCGCCAGCAGTGAGTCCGCGGAGGGAGCGGACACCGGGGAGCTGTTTTTT.